These 30 T cell receptor beta chains originate from one sample sequenced in a study of T cells in Graves' hyperthyroidism and ophthalmopathy. Amplification of TCR beta CDR3 regions was performed using RNA transcripts as template. Carried out on the TCR CDR3, a first-round RT-PCR used the HTBI primer set. TCRdb reprocessed the multiplex PCR reads with MiXCR, giving one entry per CDR3 protein. The table shows under 350,000 distinct CDR3 sequences, with roughly a fifth occurring only once. Sequencing was done on a sample of blood. Every receptor here comes from a woman aged 45-65 years with Graves' hyperthyroidism.

This clonotype was counted ten times or more. The rearrangement joins TRBV6-6 to TRBJ2-6, with 8 bases identical to TRBD2. The CDR3 has 18 residues. The trim removed 0 bases at V and 0 bases at J, leaving 4 bases unmatched. CDR1 is MNHNY and CDR2 is SVGAGI in the germline V gene (reference sequence). CDR3 sequence reads: CASSYSPSGSSGANVLTF. As DNA, the CDR3 is TGTGCCAGCAGTTACTCCCCCAGCGGGAGCTCTGGGGCCAACGTCCTGACTTTC.

This clonotype has only a few counts. The chain carries TRBV7-2 and TRBJ2-1, with D unresolved. V lost 3 bases and J lost 6, with 12 bases in between. This CDR3 has 14 amino acids. CDR1 is SGHTA and CDR2 is FQGNSA in the germline V gene. The CDR3 spells CASSLDARRNEQFF. DNA of the CDR3: TGTGCCAGCAGCTTGGACGCCCGGCGCAATGAGCAGTTCTTC.

This clonotype has just a few counts. V and J are TRBV19 and TRBJ1-2; 7 nucleotides agree with TRBD1. The CDR3 totals 15 residues. CDR1 is LNHDA, CDR2 SQIVND, per germline (reference sequence). Trimming removed 0 bases from V and 7 bases from J; junction bases left unmatched: 8. CDR3 bases: TGTGCCAGTAGTATAGATCGACAGGGAGAGCGTGGCTACACCTTC. This gives the protein CASSIDRQGERGYTF. Using reference TRBV19 and TRBJ1-2 for the parts outside the CDR3, the full variable domain is DGGITQSPKYLFRKEGQNVTLSCEQNLNHDAMYWYRQDPGQGLRLIYYSQIVNDFQKGDIAEGYSVSREKKESFPLTVTSAQKNPTAFYLCASSIDRQGERGYTFGSGTRLTVV.

The rearrangement joins TRBV20-1 to TRBJ2-5; tentatively, D is TRBD1 (5 bases). Germline V gives CDR1 DFQATT, CDR2 SNEGSKA (reference sequence). The CDR3 sequence is 14 residues long. With 0 bases removed from V and 5 bases from J, the gap between germline ends came to 13 bases. CDR3 bases: TGCAGTGCTAGAGATCGAACAGGCGAGGAGACCCAGTACTTC. Translated, it gives CSARDRTGEETQYF.

Of note for this clonotype: This clone may be a read error of a much larger clone one base away. This chain uses TRBV20-1 with TRBJ2-1; 10 positions match TRBD2. The germline V gene encodes CDR1 DFQATT and CDR2 SNEGSKA (reference sequence). This CDR3 spans 16 amino acids. In DNA, the CDR3 is TGCAGTGCTAGAGAGATAGCGGGAGGTGCATACAATAAGCAGTTCTTC. It is translated as CSAREIAGGAYNKQFF.

The chain uses TRBV6-2 or TRBV6-3 and TRBJ2-1; 16 positions match TRBD2. With 2 bases clipped from V and 0 bases from J, the junction kept 10 bases outside the gene matches. This CDR3 has 21 amino acids. Germline loops: CDR1 MNHEY, CDR2 SVGEGT. CDR3: CASSYPTPGLAGGSSYNEQFF. For the CDR3, the DNA is TGTGCCAGCAGTTACCCGACACCGGGACTAGCGGGAGGGAGCTCCTACAATGAGCAGTTCTTC.

This clonotype was detected many times. This chain joins TRBV7-9 and TRBJ2-5; D is perhaps TRBD1 (5 bases). V shed 4 bases and J shed 10 bases, with 19 bases lying between them. The CDR3 totals 14 residues. Germline V gene sequence: CDR1 SEHNR, CDR2 FQNEAQ (reference sequence). The CDR3 protein is CASSSQDIIEGQYF. CDR3 bases: TGTGCCAGCAGCTCCCAGGACATTATAGAAGGCCAGTACTTC.

This clonotype was seen ten or more times. The rearrangement links TRBV11-2 to TRBJ1-1; 9 positions agree with TRBD1. Germline assignment: CDR1 SGHAT and CDR2 FQNNGV. The CDR3 contains 15 residues. The junction had 5 bases not matched to a gene; V was cut back by 5 bases and J by 1 base. CDR3 DNA sequence: TGTGCCAGCAGCCGGCTGGGACAGGGGAACACTGAAGCTTTCTTT. Protein sequence: CASSRLGQGNTEAFF.

The chain employs TRBV6-2 or TRBV6-3 and TRBJ1-5; D is unclear. The germline V and J ends were trimmed by 6 bases and 3 bases, with 9 bases remaining between them. Germline lookup yields CDR1 MNHEY and CDR2 SVGEGT. CDR3 size: 13 residues. The CDR3 coding sequence is TGTGCCAGCAGGTCAGGAATCAATCAGCCCCAGCATTTT. It translates to CASRSGINQPQHF.

This clonotype showed up many times. This sequence joins TRBV11-2 and TRBJ1-1; D ambiguous. V lost 5 bases and J 4 bases, leaving 8 bases between the germline ends. The CDR3 has 12 residues. In germline, CDR1 is SGHAT, CDR2 FQNNGV. The CDR3 loop is CASSKESTEAFF. The CDR3, as DNA: TGTGCCAGCAGCAAGGAGAGCACTGAAGCTTTCTTT.

This clonotype turned up a few times. The chain is built from TRBV6-5 and TRBJ1-2; a possible D gene is TRBD1 (6 bases). CDR1 and CDR2 from the germline V gene are MNHEY and SVGAGI. V was clipped by 4 bases and J by 3 bases, with 12 bases between them. The CDR3 length is 14 residues. CDR3 residues: CASSSTGIDYGYTF. In DNA, the CDR3 is TGTGCCAGCAGTTCCACAGGGATAGACTATGGCTACACCTTC.

This clonotype was observed at least ten times. This chain links TRBV7-8 with TRBJ2-3, with 8 bases identical to TRBD1. The CDR3 is made up of 18 amino acids. Germline loops: CDR1 SGHVS, CDR2 FQNEAQ. Trimming at V came to 1 base and at J to 2 bases, leaving 11 bases not matched to a gene. The CDR3 DNA sequence: TGTGCCAGCAGCTTAGGAGCGAAGACAGGGGTGGTCACAGATACGCAGTATTTT. Protein product: CASSLGAKTGVVTDTQYF.

This clonotype has at least ten counts. The CDR3 is CASSLSGTSGGTQYF. DNA for the CDR3: TGTGCCAGCAGTTTATCCGGGACTAGCGGAGGAACGCAGTATTTT. The chain carries TRBV12-3 or TRBV12-4 and TRBJ2-3; 11 bases line up with TRBD2. The CDR3 is 15 amino acids. V dropped 2 bases and J dropped 9; count of bases not matched to a gene: 7.

In this sample, this clonotype turned up a few times. The gene calls are TRBV28 and TRBJ1-2; D possibly corresponds to TRBD1 (5 bases). Germline-derived CDR1 and CDR2 are MDHEN and SYDVKM. The length of the CDR3 is 15 residues. The V gene lost 2 bases and the J gene lost 1 base, with 11 bases spanning the gap. The CDR3, as DNA: TGTGCCAGCAGTTTAGGGGGAATTGTTAACTATGGCTACACCTTC. Translated: CASSLGGIVNYGYTF.

A few counts support this clonotype. The rearrangement uses TRBV20-1 and TRBJ2-1, with 10 bases fitting TRBD2. This CDR3 comprises 15 residues. J lost 6 bases, V lost 3 bases, and 8 bases had no gene match. Germline-derived CDR1 and CDR2 are DFQATT and SNEGSKA (reference sequence). The CDR3 region has the DNA TGCAGTGCTAGTATCACTAGCGGGATTACCAATGAGCAGTTCTTC. Protein sequence: CSASITSGITNEQFF.

The table lists this clonotype with many counts. The CDR3 nucleotides read TGTGCCAGCAGTTACGGGGATACGCAGTATTTT. Translated, it gives CASSYGDTQYF. The chain couples TRBV2 to TRBJ2-3; unclear D gene. Trimming pared 5 bases from V and 6 bases from J, leaving 6 bases between. The length of the CDR3 is 11 residues. From germline, CDR1 is SNHLY and CDR2 FYNNEI.

This clonotype came up many times. The chain links TRBV6-1 to TRBJ1-3; a weak D match, TRBD1 (5 bases). The germline gives CDR1 MNHNS, CDR2 SASEGT. Deletions cut 5 bases from V and 2 bases from J, with 13 bases between. The CDR3 totals 15 residues. The DNA for the CDR3 is TGTGCCAGCAGTCAAACGACAGTGCCTGGAAACACCATATATTTT. Protein sequence: CASSQTTVPGNTIYF.

This clonotype came up many times. The chain carries TRBV7-9 and TRBJ2-5; D is unresolved. From germline, CDR1 is SEHNR and CDR2 FQNEAQ (reference sequence). The V and J ends lost 4 bases and 8 bases respectively, with 14 bases between them. CDR3 length: 13 amino acids. In nucleotides, the CDR3 is TGTGCCAGCAGCTCGGAAATCCGGATCACCCAGTACTTC. It translates to CASSSEIRITQYF.

The chain carries TRBV7-9 and TRBJ1-5, with 9 bases that match TRBD1. The CDR3 extends over 15 amino acids. The V and J ends lost 5 bases and 4 bases, in that order; junction bases with no gene match: 6. The germline V gene encodes CDR1 SEHNR and CDR2 FQNEAQ (reference sequence). The CDR3 region is CASSATGGANQPQHF. The CDR3 DNA reads TGTGCCAGCAGCGCAACAGGGGGCGCGAATCAGCCCCAGCATTTT. Combining the CDR3 with reference TRBV7-9 and TRBJ1-5 gives the whole variable domain DTGVSQNPRHKITKRGQNVTFRCDPISEHNRLYWYRQTLGQGPEFLTYFQNEAQLEKSRLLSDRFSAERPKGSFSTLEIQRTEQGDSAMYLCASSATGGANQPQHFGDGTRLSIL.

This clonotype was counted many times. The V gene is TRBV30, the J gene TRBJ1-2; possibly TRBD1 for D (6 bases). The length of the CDR3 is 13 residues. V gave up 6 bases and J gave up 7 bases, with 18 bases separating them. Germline CDR1 and CDR2: GTSNPN and SVGIG (reference sequence). For the CDR3, the DNA is TGTGCCTGCCCAAACAGGGAATGGGGTGGCTACACCTTC. Amino acids: CACPNREWGGYTF. The variable domain in full, with the rest retrieved from reference TRBV30 and TRBJ1-2, is SQTIHQWPATLVQPVGSPLSLECTVEGTSNPNLYWYRQAAGRGLQLLFYSVGIGQISSEVPQNLSASRPQDRQFILSSKKLLLSDSGFYLCACPNREWGGYTFGSGTRLTVV.

The rearrangement uses TRBV12-3 or TRBV12-4 and TRBJ2-1; D gene ambiguous. V was shortened by 4 bases and J by 1 base, with 11 bases between the two germline ends. CDR3 length: 15 residues. CDR3 protein: CASSSPVGSYNEQFF. The CDR3 region has the DNA TGTGCCAGCAGTTCTCCCGTGGGGTCCTACAATGAGCAGTTCTTC.

This clonotype was detected ten times or more. J is TRBJ2-7 and V is TRBV12-5; D possibly corresponds to TRBD2 (6 bases). V lost 1 base to trimming and J lost 5 bases, with 12 bases between them. Germline CDR1 is LGHNT and CDR2 is FRNRAP. CDR3 length: 14 amino acids. CDR3 sequence: CASGLAGGSHEQYF. CDR3 bases: TGTGCTAGTGGTTTGGCCGGAGGGTCCCACGAGCAGTACTTC.

The chain carries TRBV11-2 and TRBJ2-7, with TRBD1 matching 7 bases. The CDR3 covers 16 residues. V gave up 5 bases and J gave up 0 bases; unmatched junction bases: 10. Germline V gene sequence: CDR1 SGHAT, CDR2 FQNNGV. In DNA, the CDR3 is TGTGCCAGCAGCCCAAGACAGGGACGGCTCTCCTACGAGCAGTACTTC. This translates into CASSPRQGRLSYEQYF.

In its sample, this clonotype was seen many times. This rearrangement joins TRBV4-2 to TRBJ2-7, with D possibly being TRBD1 (7 bases). CDR1 is LGHNA and CDR2 is YNFKEQ in the germline V gene. The V end was cut by 3 bases, the J end by 5 bases, with 14 bases between. The CDR3 is 14 amino acids. CDR3 bases: TGTGCCAGCAGCCAGCCAGGGGGGACCCACGAGCAGTACTTC. Amino acids: CASSQPGGTHEQYF.

The chain uses TRBV5-8 and TRBJ2-3, with D uncertain. Germline CDR1 is SGHTS and CDR2 is YDEGEE. V lost 3 bases to trimming and J lost 2 bases, with 10 bases between them. The CDR3 sequence is 14 residues long. CDR3 in DNA: TGTGCCAGCAGCTATGTCGCTGACACAGATACGCAGTATTTT. Encoded protein: CASSYVADTDTQYF. The full variable domain, with the rest looked up from reference TRBV5-8 and TRBJ2-3, is EAGVTQSPTHLIKTRGQQATLRCSPISGHTSVYWYQQALGLGLQFLLWYDEGEERNRGNFPPRFSGRQFPNYSSELNVNALELEDSALYLCASSYVADTDTQYFGPGTRLTVL.

This clonotype appeared many times. V gene TRBV13 combines with J gene TRBJ2-1; weak D call: TRBD2 (7 bases). CDR1 PRHDT and CDR2 FYEKMQ come from the germline V gene (reference sequence). The germline V and J ends were trimmed by 3 bases and 7 bases, with 13 bases remaining between them. CDR3 length: 14 amino acids. The CDR3 is CASSFGGGRNEQFF. CDR3 nucleotides: TGTGCCAGCAGCTTCGGCGGGGGCAGAAATGAGCAGTTCTTC.

This clonotype was seen a handful of times. J is TRBJ1-5 and V is TRBV4-1; 7 bases map to TRBD1. Germline V gene sequence: CDR1 MGHRA, CDR2 YSYEKL. The CDR3 is 14 amino acids. The V segment lost 3 bases and the J segment 4 bases; nucleotides outside the gene matches: 3. The CDR3 DNA follows: TGCGCCAGCAGCCAGCCGGACAGGAATCAGCCCCAGCATTTT. Its protein is CASSQPDRNQPQHF.

This sequence joins TRBV5-1 and TRBJ2-5; no clear D gene. Trimming stripped 1 base from V and 2 bases from J, with 12 bases between. This CDR3 comprises 15 residues. Per the germline V gene, CDR1 is SGHRS and CDR2 is YFSETQ. CDR3 amino acids: CASSLLAERQETQYF. The CDR3 DNA sequence: TGCGCCAGCAGCTTGTTGGCGGAACGTCAAGAGACCCAGTACTTC.

The chain links TRBV18 to TRBJ1-3; unclear D gene. The CDR3 is 17 amino acids. V lost 0 bases and J lost 0, with 12 bases in between. Germline values: CDR1 KGHSH, CDR2 LQKENI. For the CDR3, the DNA is TGTGCCAGCTCACCACCAGCAGGAGCCCTCTCTGGAAACACCATATATTTT. Its translation is CASSPPAGALSGNTIYF.

This clonotype was found many times. This chain links TRBV7-9 with TRBJ1-1; unclear D gene. The CDR3 covers 15 residues. The ends were cut back, 0 bases at V and 4 bases at J, with 12 bases in the middle. Germline CDR1 is SEHNR and CDR2 is FQNEAQ (reference sequence). The CDR3 sequence: CASSLAEEWSTEAFF. The CDR3 DNA is TGTGCCAGCAGCTTAGCGGAGGAATGGAGCACTGAAGCTTTCTTT.